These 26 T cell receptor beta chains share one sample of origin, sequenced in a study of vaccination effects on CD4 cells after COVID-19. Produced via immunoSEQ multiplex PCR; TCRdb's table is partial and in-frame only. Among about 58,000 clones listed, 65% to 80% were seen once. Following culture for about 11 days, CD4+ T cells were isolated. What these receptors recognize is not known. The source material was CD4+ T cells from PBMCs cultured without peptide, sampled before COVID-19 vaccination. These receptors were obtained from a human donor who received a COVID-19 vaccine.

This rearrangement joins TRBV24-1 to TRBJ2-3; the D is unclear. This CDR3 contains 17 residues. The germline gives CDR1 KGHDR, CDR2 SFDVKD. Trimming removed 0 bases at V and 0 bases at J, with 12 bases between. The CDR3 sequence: CATSDLADPRSTDTQYF. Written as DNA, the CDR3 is TGTGCCACCAGTGATTTGGCAGATCCCCGTAGCACAGATACGCAGTATTTT.

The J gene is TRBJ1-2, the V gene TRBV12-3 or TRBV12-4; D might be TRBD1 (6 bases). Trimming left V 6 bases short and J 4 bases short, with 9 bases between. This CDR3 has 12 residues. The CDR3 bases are TGTGCCAGCAGGAAACAGGGCTATGGCTACACCTTC. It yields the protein CASRKQGYGYTF.

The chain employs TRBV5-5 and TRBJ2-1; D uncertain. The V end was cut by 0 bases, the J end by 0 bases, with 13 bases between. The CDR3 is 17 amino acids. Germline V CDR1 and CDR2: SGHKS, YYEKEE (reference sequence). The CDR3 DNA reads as TGTGCCAGCAGCTTGGCCCCGACCCTGAGCTCCTACAATGAGCAGTTCTTC. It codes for CASSLAPTLSSYNEQFF.

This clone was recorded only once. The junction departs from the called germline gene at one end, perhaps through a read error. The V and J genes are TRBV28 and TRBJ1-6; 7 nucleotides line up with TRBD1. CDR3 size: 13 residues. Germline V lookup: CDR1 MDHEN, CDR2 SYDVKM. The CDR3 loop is CASSKPSTGTGYF. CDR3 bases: TGTGCCAGCAGCAAGCCCTCGACAGGGACCGGGTACTTT.

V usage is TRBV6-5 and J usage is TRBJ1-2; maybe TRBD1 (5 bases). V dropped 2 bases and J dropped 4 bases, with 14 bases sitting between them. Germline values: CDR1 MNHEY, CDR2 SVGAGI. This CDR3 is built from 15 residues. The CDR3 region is CASSYLGQGPYGYTF. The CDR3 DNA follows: TGTGCCAGCAGTTACCTTGGCCAGGGTCCCTATGGCTACACCTTC.

CDR3 protein: CASSQYTGGFNSPLHF. The DNA of the CDR3 is TGCGCCAGCAGCCAATACACAGGGGGCTTTAATTCACCCCTCCACTTT. The J gene is TRBJ1-6, the V gene TRBV4-3, with 9 bases identical to TRBD1. CDR3 length: 16 residues. Germline assignment: CDR1 LGHNA and CDR2 YSLEER. Germline trimming cut 2 bases from V and 6 bases from J; bases unmatched to any gene: 5.

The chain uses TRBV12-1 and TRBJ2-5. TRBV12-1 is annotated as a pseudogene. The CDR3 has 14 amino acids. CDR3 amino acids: CASSFGGTGVTQYF. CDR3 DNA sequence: TGTGCCAGCAGCTTTGGGGGGACCGGAGTGACCCAGTACTTC.

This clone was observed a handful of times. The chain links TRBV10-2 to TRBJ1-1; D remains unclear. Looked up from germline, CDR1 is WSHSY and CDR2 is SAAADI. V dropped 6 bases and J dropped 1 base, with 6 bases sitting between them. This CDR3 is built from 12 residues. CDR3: CASRQRNTEAFF. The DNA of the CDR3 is TGCGCCAGCAGGCAAAGGAACACTGAAGCTTTCTTT.

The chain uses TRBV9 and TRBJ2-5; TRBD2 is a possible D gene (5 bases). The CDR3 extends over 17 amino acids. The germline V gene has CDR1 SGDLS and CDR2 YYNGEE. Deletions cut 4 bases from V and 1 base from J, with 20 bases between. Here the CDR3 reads CASSPSPGGGLQETQYF. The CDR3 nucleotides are TGTGCCAGCAGCCCCAGCCCAGGAGGTGGCCTCCAAGAGACCCAGTACTTC.

In DNA form, the CDR3 reads TGCGCCAGCAGCTTGGCCCCAACAGGCGGAGGAGAGACCCAGTACTTC. It specifies CASSLAPTGGGETQYF. The chain recombines TRBV5-1 with TRBJ2-5; D is perhaps TRBD1 or TRBD2 (5 bases each). CDR1 and CDR2 (germline): SGHRS, YFSETQ. The CDR3 extends over 16 amino acids. The germline V and J ends were trimmed by 0 bases and 4 bases, with 16 bases remaining between them.

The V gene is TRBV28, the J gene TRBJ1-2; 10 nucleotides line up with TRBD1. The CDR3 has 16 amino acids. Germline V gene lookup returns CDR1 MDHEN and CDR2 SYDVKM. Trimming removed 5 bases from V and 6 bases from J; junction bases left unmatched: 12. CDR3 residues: CASSPTPQTGGDGYTF. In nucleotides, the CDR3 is TGTGCCAGCAGTCCAACCCCCCAGACAGGGGGCGATGGCTACACCTTC.

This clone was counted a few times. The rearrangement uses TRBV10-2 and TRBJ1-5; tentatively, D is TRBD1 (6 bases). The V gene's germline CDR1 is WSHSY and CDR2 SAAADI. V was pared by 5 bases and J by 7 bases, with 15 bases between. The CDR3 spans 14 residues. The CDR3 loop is CASSTRAQGQPQHF. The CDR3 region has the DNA TGCGCCAGCAGTACCCGGGCCCAGGGGCAGCCCCAGCATTTT.

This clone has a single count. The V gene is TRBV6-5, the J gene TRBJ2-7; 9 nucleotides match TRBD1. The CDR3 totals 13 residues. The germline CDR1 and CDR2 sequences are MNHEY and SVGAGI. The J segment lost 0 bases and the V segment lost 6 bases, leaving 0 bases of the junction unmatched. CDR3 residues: CASRQGASYEQYV. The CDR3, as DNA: TGTGCCAGCAGACAGGGGGCCTCCTACGAGCAGTACGTC.

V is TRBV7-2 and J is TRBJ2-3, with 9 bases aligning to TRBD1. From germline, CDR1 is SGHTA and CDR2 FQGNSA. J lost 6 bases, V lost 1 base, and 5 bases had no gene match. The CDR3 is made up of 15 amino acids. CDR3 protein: CASSLDWGTGDTQYF. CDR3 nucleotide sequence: TGTGCCAGCAGCTTAGATTGGGGGACAGGGGATACGCAGTATTTT. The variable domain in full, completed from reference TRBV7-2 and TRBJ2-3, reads GAGVSQSPSNKVTEKGKDVELRCDPISGHTALYWYRQSLGQGLEFLIYFQGNSAPDKSGLPSDRFSAERTGGSVSTLTIQRTQQEDSAVYLCASSLDWGTGDTQYFGPGTRLTVL.

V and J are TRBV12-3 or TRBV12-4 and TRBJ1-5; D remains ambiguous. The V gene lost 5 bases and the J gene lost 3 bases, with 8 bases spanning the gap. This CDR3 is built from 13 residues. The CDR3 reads CASSLGNNQPQHF. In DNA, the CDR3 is TGTGCCAGCAGTCTAGGGAACAATCAGCCCCAGCATTTT.

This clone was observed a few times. The DNA of the CDR3 is TGTGCCAGCAGCGGACAGGGGTTTGATACCGGGGAGCTGTTTTTT. This translates into CASSGQGFDTGELFF. The gene calls are TRBV2 and TRBJ2-2; 9 bases agree with TRBD1. The CDR3 is 15 residues long. Losses at the gene ends were 6 bases for V and 5 bases for J; bases not matched to a gene: 7. Looked up from germline, CDR1 is SNHLY and CDR2 is FYNNEI.

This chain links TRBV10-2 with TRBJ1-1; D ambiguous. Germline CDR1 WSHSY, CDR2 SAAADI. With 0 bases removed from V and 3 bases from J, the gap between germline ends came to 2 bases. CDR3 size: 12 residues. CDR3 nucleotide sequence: TGCGCCAGCAGTGAGTCGGACACTGAAGCTTTCTTT. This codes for CASSESDTEAFF.

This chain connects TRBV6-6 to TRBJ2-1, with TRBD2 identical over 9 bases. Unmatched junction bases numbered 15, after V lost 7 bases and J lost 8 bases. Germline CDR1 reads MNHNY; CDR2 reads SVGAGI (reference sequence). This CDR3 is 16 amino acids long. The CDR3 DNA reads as TGTGCCAGCAAAGTAGTCCGGGGCGGGGGGGCTGATGAGCAGTTCTTC. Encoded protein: CASKVVRGGGADEQFF.

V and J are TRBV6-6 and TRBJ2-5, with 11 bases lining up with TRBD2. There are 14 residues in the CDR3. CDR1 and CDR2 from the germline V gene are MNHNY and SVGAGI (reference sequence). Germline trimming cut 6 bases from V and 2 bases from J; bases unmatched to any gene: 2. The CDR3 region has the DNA TGTGCCAGCAGGCTAGCGGGGGGTCAAGAGACCCAGTACTTC. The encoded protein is CASRLAGGQETQYF.

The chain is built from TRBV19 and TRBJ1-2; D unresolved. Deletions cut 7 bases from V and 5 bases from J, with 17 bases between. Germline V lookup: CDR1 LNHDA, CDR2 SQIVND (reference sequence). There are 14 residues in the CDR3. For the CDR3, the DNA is TGTGCCAGTAAGCGCTTCGAGGGTTTGTATGGCTACACCTTC. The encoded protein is CASKRFEGLYGYTF.

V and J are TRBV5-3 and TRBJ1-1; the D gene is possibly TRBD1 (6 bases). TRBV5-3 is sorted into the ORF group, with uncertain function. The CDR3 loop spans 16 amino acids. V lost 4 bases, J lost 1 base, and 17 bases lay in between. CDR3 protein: CARSPDSCGENTEAFF. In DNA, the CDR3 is TGTGCCAGAAGCCCGGACAGTTGTGGGGAGAACACTGAAGCTTTCTTT.

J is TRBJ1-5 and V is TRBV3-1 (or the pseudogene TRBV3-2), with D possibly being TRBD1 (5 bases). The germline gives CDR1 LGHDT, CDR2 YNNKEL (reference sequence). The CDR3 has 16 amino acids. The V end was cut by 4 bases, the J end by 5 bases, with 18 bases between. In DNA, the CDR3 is TGTGCCAGCAGCCTTACAGTTGGGTCAGGGTATCAGCCCCAGCATTTT. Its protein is CASSLTVGSGYQPQHF.

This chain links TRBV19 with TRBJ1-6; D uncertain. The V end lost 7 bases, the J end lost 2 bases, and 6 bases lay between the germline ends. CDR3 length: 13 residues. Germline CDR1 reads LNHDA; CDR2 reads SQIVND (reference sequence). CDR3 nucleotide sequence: TGTGCCAGTAAGGAGACCTATAATTCACCCCTCCACTTT. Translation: CASKETYNSPLHF.

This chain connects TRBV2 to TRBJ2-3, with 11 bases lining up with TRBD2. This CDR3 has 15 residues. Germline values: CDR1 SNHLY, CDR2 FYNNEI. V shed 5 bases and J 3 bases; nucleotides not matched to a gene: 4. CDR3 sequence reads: CASSRRTSGTDTQYF. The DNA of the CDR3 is TGTGCCAGCAGTCGGCGGACTAGCGGGACAGATACGCAGTATTTT.

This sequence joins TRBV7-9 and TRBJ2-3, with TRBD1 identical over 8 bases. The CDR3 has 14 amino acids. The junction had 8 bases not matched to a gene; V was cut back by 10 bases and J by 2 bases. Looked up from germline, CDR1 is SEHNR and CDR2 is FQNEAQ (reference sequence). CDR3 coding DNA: TGTGCCACCCCTGGACAGGGAGACACAGATACGCAGTATTTT. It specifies CATPGQGDTDTQYF.

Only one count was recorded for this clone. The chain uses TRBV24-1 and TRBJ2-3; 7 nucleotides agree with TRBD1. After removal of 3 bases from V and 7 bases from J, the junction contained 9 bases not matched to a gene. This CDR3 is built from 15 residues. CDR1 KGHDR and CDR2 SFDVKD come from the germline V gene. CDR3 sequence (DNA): TGTGCCACCAGTGATATTCCCGGGACAGAAAATACGCAGTATTTT. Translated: CATSDIPGTENTQYF.